This T cell receptor (beta chain) was sequenced during a study of T cells in Graves' hyperthyroidism and ophthalmopathy. Broader study findings: The model's output predicted ophthalmopathy at a median of approximately 6.5 months prior to onset.

About this clonotype: What it binds is not known.

Amplification of TCR beta CDR3 regions was performed using RNA transcripts as template. In the first-round RT-PCR of the TCR CDR3, the HTBI primer set was used. TCRdb itself ran the multiplex PCR reads through MiXCR, one entry per CDR3 protein. The sample lists 500,000 to 600,000 distinct CDR3 sequences, 40% to 55% occurring once. V dropped 4 bases and J dropped 7 bases, with 11 bases sitting between them. This CDR3 is built from 13 residues. CDR1 is SNHLY and CDR2 is FYNNEI in the germline V gene. This receptor was taken from an adult woman with Graves' disease, either hyperthyroidism or ophthalmopathy (not recorded which). The chain joins TRBV2 to TRBJ1-5, with D possibly matching TRBD1 (5 bases). The sequenced sample consisted of peripheral blood or thyroid tissue (not recorded which). CDR3 residues: CASSAMGGQPQHF. CDR3 DNA sequence: TGTGCCAGCAGTGCCATGGGGGGGCAGCCCCAGCATTTT.